This T cell receptor beta chain came from a study of vaccination and CD4 T cells after COVID-19. The wider study: Sampling after COVID took place at a median of around 91 days (range 35 to 161) following diagnosis.

Treatment reported: approximately nine-day PBMC culture with coronavirus spike peptide pools or control peptides (ViraFEST assay). These CD4+ T cells came from an unexposed donor, sampled before the COVID-19 pandemic (2011-2018). Upon completion of roughly ten days of culture, CD4+ T cells were isolated via negative selection. The study sequenced cultured CD4+ T cell DNA using the Oncomine TCR Beta short-read assay. Via MiXCR, TCRdb re-called the PCR reads, giving one row per CDR3 protein. The sample records about 10,000 distinct CDR3 sequences, 34% being singletons. The CDR3 length is 13 residues. CDR1 and CDR2 from the germline V gene are MNHNS and SASEGT. V lost 6 bases, J lost 5 bases, and 11 bases lay in between. Points on this clonotype: Its specificity is not known.

The chain links TRBV6-1 to TRBJ1-5, with D unresolved. Sequencing was done on a sample of CD4+ T cells from blood, cultured in vitro. The TCR was taken from a human donor in good health. The CDR3 is CASSSQRDQPQHF. CDR3 nucleotide sequence: TGTGCCAGCAGCTCACAACGGGATCAGCCCCAGCATTTT.